This TCR beta chain was sequenced in a study of tumor-infiltrating lymphocytes in primary liver carcinoma. As regards this clonotype: The junction shows a germline mismatch at one end, possibly a read error.

TCR beta cDNA came from roughly 0.45 ug total RNA, primed with a constant-region primer. A slightly modified ARM-PCR protocol with three nested multiplex PCR rounds produced these TCR beta libraries. The first two PCR rounds used TRBV1-TRBV30 primers with a Cbeta primer, nine to ten cycles each. A single record per CDR3 protein comes from TCRdb applying MiXCR to the multiplex PCR reads. In the table there are 70,000 to 85,000 distinct CDR3 sequences, roughly two thirds of which are singletons. It was from about 19-30 mg of unsorted bulk tissue that RNA and DNA were co-extracted. Germline V gives CDR1 MNHNS, CDR2 SASEGT. This CDR3 has 15 residues.

The genes are TRBV6-1 and TRBJ1-1; D gene ambiguous. This TCR came from a woman aged 60 to 75 with primary liver carcinoma and hepatitis B virus infection. Sequencing was carried out using liver tumor tissue from sampling region 4. Subset indicated: tumor region T4, right-lateral pole. CDR3 nucleotide sequence: TGCGCCGGCAGTTTTTTTGGGCGGTCGAACACTGAAGCTTTCTTT. Protein sequence: CAGSFFGRSNTEAFF.